This TCR beta chain was sequenced in a study of CD8 T cells in Susac syndrome. Sequencing targeted TCR beta in T cells from blood (CD8+ and CD4+). Matched for age and sex, the controls were healthy donors. The CD8+ and CD4+ T cells were isolated magnetically using a negative isolation approach, whereas the TEMRA cells were enriched by FACS. The authors reverse transcribed roughly 0.5 to 1 ug RNA with random hexamers. The amplification used immunoSEQ multiplex PCR on TCR beta CDR3; it spanned 54 Vbeta and 13 Jbeta. Each CDR3 protein gets one entry after TCRdb re-called the immunoSEQ multiplex PCR reads with MiXCR. The repertoire holds over 80,000 distinct CDR3 sequences, with about 93% as singletons. The CDR3 totals 12 residues. Trimming shortened V by 7 bases and J by 8 bases, and 14 bases separated the two germline ends.

This clonotype was obtained from a human donor in good health. The genes are TRBV12-3 or TRBV12-4 and TRBJ1-2; D call uncertain. Sequenced sample: CD8+ T cells from PBMCs. CDR3: CASTQGGGGYTF. The CDR3 bases are TGTGCCAGCACCCAAGGCGGAGGGGGCTACACCTTC.